The 31 T cell receptor beta chains presented below share a single source sample, sequenced in a study of cytomegalovirus exposure and HLA in healthy donors. The PCR made use of 60 Vbeta and 13 Jbeta primers. The protocol was immunoSEQ multiplex PCR, while the TCRdb copy is restricted to in-frame clones and leaves out a portion. The data show about 150,000 clones, with roughly 80% seen just once and 13% held by the top ten. Sample: PBMCs. These TCRs come from a man aged 40-49 years in good health and CMV-seropositive.

The chain employs TRBV4-1 and TRBJ2-2, with 9 bases lining up with TRBD2. Per germline, CDR1 MGHRA and CDR2 YSYEKL. This CDR3 has 16 amino acids. Trimming took 1 base from V and 5 from J; bases not matched to a gene: 5. The CDR3 spells CASSQAAGGPTGELFF. CDR3 coding DNA: TGCGCCAGCAGCCAAGCGGCGGGAGGGCCGACCGGGGAGCTGTTTTTT.

This clone has more than one count but fewer than ten. In nucleotides, the CDR3 is TGTGCCAGCAGATATAGCGGGAGGACGAACACCGGGGAGCTGTTTTTT. Translating it yields CASRYSGRTNTGELFF. V gene TRBV27 combines with J gene TRBJ2-2; 10 nucleotides align to TRBD2. The germline V gene has CDR1 MNHEY and CDR2 SMNVEV (reference sequence). Losses at the gene ends were 6 bases for V and 0 bases for J; bases not matched to a gene: 4. This CDR3 spans 16 amino acids.

This clone was observed a single time. V gene TRBV9 combines with J gene TRBJ2-3, with D unresolved. The germline V and J ends were trimmed by 2 bases and 3 bases, with 13 bases remaining between them. Germline values: CDR1 SGDLS, CDR2 YYNGEE. The CDR3 length is 15 residues. This chain's CDR3 is CASSVEPGRTDTQYF. The CDR3 nucleotides read TGTGCCAGCAGCGTTGAACCGGGTCGTACAGATACGCAGTATTTT.

The V call is TRBV19, the J call TRBJ2-5; 8 nucleotides align to TRBD1. Germline CDR1 is LNHDA and CDR2 is SQIVND (reference sequence). This CDR3 contains 15 residues. V shed 4 bases and J 5 bases; nucleotides not matched to a gene: 9. CDR3 amino acids: CASSSPPGGKETQYF. Here the CDR3 DNA reads TGTGCCAGTAGTAGCCCTCCAGGGGGCAAGGAGACCCAGTACTTC.

This chain joins TRBV28 and TRBJ2-7, with TRBD1 matching over 7 bases. CDR3 length equals 13 residues. Per the germline V gene, CDR1 is MDHEN and CDR2 is SYDVKM. V was pared by 5 bases and J by 6 bases, with 7 bases of the junction left unmatched. In DNA form, the CDR3 reads TGTGCCAGCAGTCGCACTCCAGGGGGCGAGCAGTACTTC. Protein: CASSRTPGGEQYF.

A single count supports this clone. This chain connects TRBV10-3 to TRBJ2-1; 13 bases are a match to TRBD2. V shed 11 bases, J shed 6 bases, and the junction held 13 bases outside the gene matches. The V gene's germline CDR1 is ENHRY and CDR2 SYGVKD. The CDR3 length is 16 residues. The CDR3 DNA reads as TGTGCCTCCGGGACTAGCGGGACTCGTGGGTCCAATGAGCAGTTCTTC. Translation: CASGTSGTRGSNEQFF.

J is TRBJ2-3 and V is TRBV29-1, with D hard to call. This CDR3 is built from 14 residues. The ends were cut back, 3 bases at V and 0 bases at J, with 10 bases in the middle. The germline CDR1 and CDR2 sequences are SQVTM and ANQGSEA. The CDR3 DNA follows: TGCAGCGTTGATGGCTTCTCTAGCACAGATACGCAGTATTTT. Amino acids: CSVDGFSSTDTQYF.

CDR3 nucleotide sequence: TGTGCCAGCAGCCCCCGGGACAGGGGCCAAGATACGCAGTATTTT. As protein: CASSPRDRGQDTQYF. V and J are TRBV9 and TRBJ2-3; 10 bases are a match to TRBD1. The V and J ends lost 4 bases and 5 bases, in that order; junction bases with no gene match: 7. In germline, CDR1 is SGDLS, CDR2 YYNGEE. This CDR3 has 15 amino acids.

This clone was counted a few times. The chain joins TRBV2 to TRBJ2-4, with D possibly matching TRBD1 (5 bases). The CDR3 contains 12 residues. The V end was cut by 8 bases, the J end by 2 bases, with 7 bases between. Germline V gives CDR1 SNHLY, CDR2 FYNNEI. CDR3 sequence: CASDSTKNIQYF. The CDR3 bases are TGTGCCAGCGACAGTACCAAAAACATTCAGTACTTC. The variable domain in full, completed from reference TRBV2 and TRBJ2-4, reads EPEVTQTPSHQVTQMGQEVILRCVPISNHLYFYWYRQILGQKVEFLVSFYNNEISEKSEIFDDQFSVERPDGSNFTLKIRSTKLEDSAMYFCASDSTKNIQYFGAGTRLSVL.

The V call is TRBV19, the J call TRBJ1-5, with TRBD1 matching 7 bases. CDR3 size: 14 residues. CDR1 and CDR2 from the germline V gene are LNHDA and SQIVND (reference sequence). V shed 8 bases, J shed 9 bases, and the junction held 13 bases outside the gene matches. CDR3 coding DNA: TGTGCCAGTGGGGGCAGGGGGGCCCAGGGGCCCCAGCATTTT. Translating it yields CASGGRGAQGPQHF.

The V and J genes are TRBV28 and TRBJ2-7; no firm D call. Per germline, CDR1 MDHEN and CDR2 SYDVKM. The CDR3 is 11 residues long. Trimming cost V 5 bases and J 3 bases, with 5 bases left between them. CDR3 region: CASSRFYEQYF. The CDR3 region has the DNA TGTGCCAGCAGTCGGTTCTACGAGCAGTACTTC.

J is TRBJ2-6 and V is TRBV2; TRBD1 is a possible D gene (5 bases). The V gene's germline CDR1 is SNHLY and CDR2 FYNNEI. The CDR3 sequence is 15 residues long. Trimming pared 4 bases from V and 2 bases from J, leaving 9 bases between. The CDR3 bases are TGTGCCAGCAGTGGCCCCAGGGCTGGGGCCAACGTCCTGACTTTC. Protein product: CASSGPRAGANVLTF.

The chain combines TRBV19 with TRBJ1-4; 8 bases align to TRBD1. The junction had 7 bases not matched to a gene; V was cut back by 9 bases and J by 7 bases. The CDR3 sequence is 13 residues long. From germline, CDR1 is LNHDA and CDR2 SQIVND (reference sequence). The chain's CDR3 is CASMGQAFEKLFF. The CDR3 bases are TGTGCCAGCATGGGACAGGCATTTGAAAAACTGTTTTTT.

The gene calls are TRBV28 and TRBJ2-1; TRBD2 might be the D (6 bases). This CDR3 comprises 15 residues. Trimming stripped 7 bases from V and 0 bases from J, with 13 bases between. CDR1 and CDR2 from the germline V gene are MDHEN and SYDVKM. This CDR3 reads CASISGTSSYNEQFF. The CDR3 nucleotides are TGTGCCAGCATTAGCGGCACCAGCTCCTACAATGAGCAGTTCTTC.

With respect to this clone: The DNA is omitted, as the CDR3 cannot be located on it reliably, and the CDR3 follows TCRdb's listing. The chain combines TRBV11-2 with TRBJ2-1; whether TRBD1, the table's D call, matches the DNA was not checked. CDR1 and CDR2 (germline): SGHAT, FQNNGV. Ends included, the CDR3 has 13 residues. CDR3: CASRFFGRGEQFF.

CDR3 protein: CASSPRGASSYNEQFF. CDR3 in DNA: TGTGCCAGCAGCCCCAGGGGCGCAAGCTCCTACAATGAGCAGTTCTTC. The chain combines TRBV7-2 with TRBJ2-1; weak D call: TRBD1 (6 bases). This CDR3 comprises 16 residues. V lost 5 bases and J lost 0, with 14 bases in between. Germline CDR1 and CDR2: SGHTA and FQGNSA. The full variable domain, rest sourced from reference TRBV7-2 and TRBJ2-1, is GAGVSQSPSNKVTEKGKDVELRCDPISGHTALYWYRQSLGQGLEFLIYFQGNSAPDKSGLPSDRFSAERTGGSVSTLTIQRTQQEDSAVYLCASSPRGASSYNEQFFGPGTRLTVL.

This chain joins TRBV6-1 and TRBJ1-4, with D perhaps matching TRBD1 (6 bases). The length of the CDR3 is 14 residues. Per germline, CDR1 MNHNS and CDR2 SASEGT. V lost 4 bases and J 8 bases, leaving 14 bases between the germline ends. CDR3 sequence reads: CASSASGTREKLFF. The CDR3 DNA reads TGTGCCAGCAGTGCCTCCGGGACACGAGAAAAACTGTTTTTT.

J is TRBJ2-2 and V is TRBV15; D not certain. The CDR3 contains 12 residues. V was cut by 3 bases and J by 6 bases, with 5 bases left in between. Per germline, CDR1 LNHNV and CDR2 YYDKDF (reference sequence). The CDR3 DNA follows: TGTGCCACCAGCAGGAGGCCCGGGGAGCTGTTTTTT. Translation gives CATSRRPGELFF.

This rearrangement joins TRBV10-3 to TRBJ1-2, with TRBD1 as a possible D gene (6 bases). The ends were cut back, 11 bases at V and 5 bases at J, with 21 bases in the middle. The CDR3 has 14 residues. Germline V gene lookup returns CDR1 ENHRY and CDR2 SYGVKD. CDR3 coding DNA: TGTGCCTCAAATGGGGGGGCAGCTCGGTATGGCTACACCTTC. Translated, it gives CASNGGAARYGYTF.

The gene calls are TRBV6-1 and TRBJ1-1, with D unresolved. This CDR3 has 13 amino acids. Germline assignment: CDR1 MNHNS and CDR2 SASEGT. Deletions cut 2 bases from V and 5 bases from J, with 9 bases between. This CDR3 is CASSEQEVTEAFF. CDR3 in DNA: TGTGCCAGCAGTGAACAGGAGGTGACTGAAGCTTTCTTT.

The V call is TRBV18, the J call TRBJ2-1, with 7 bases aligning to TRBD2. Per germline, CDR1 KGHSH and CDR2 LQKENI. The trim removed 5 bases at V and 2 bases at J, leaving 3 bases unmatched. CDR3 size: 14 residues. The CDR3 sequence: CASSAGLPYNEQFF. The CDR3 nucleotides read TGTGCCAGCTCAGCGGGACTACCCTACAATGAGCAGTTCTTC.

V usage is TRBV6-1 and J usage is TRBJ2-3; the match to TRBD2 covers 9 bases. The J segment lost 4 bases and the V segment lost 7 bases, leaving 9 bases of the junction unmatched. The CDR3 extends over 15 amino acids. CDR1 and CDR2 (germline): MNHNS, SASEGT. CDR3 in amino acids: CASTFIAGASDTQYF. CDR3 DNA sequence: TGTGCCAGCACCTTCATAGCGGGAGCATCAGATACGCAGTATTTT.

This clone was seen more than once but under ten times. The chain links TRBV6-5 to TRBJ1-5; D is possibly TRBD1 (6 bases). The CDR3 spans 14 residues. V shed 6 bases and J shed 3 bases, with 12 bases lying between them. From germline, CDR1 is MNHEY and CDR2 SVGAGI. The CDR3 DNA sequence: TGTGCCAGCAGAGCGACAGGCCCCAATCAGCCCCAGCATTTT. Translation: CASRATGPNQPQHF.

This clone was seen once. The rearrangement uses TRBV5-1 and TRBJ2-7, with D unresolved. CDR1 and CDR2 from the germline V gene are SGHRS and YFSETQ. The CDR3 is 13 amino acids. V lost 2 bases to trimming and J lost 0 bases, with 6 bases between them. CDR3 DNA sequence: TGCGCCAGCAGCTTAGAGAGCTCCTACGAGCAGTACTTC. Its protein is CASSLESSYEQYF.

This chain joins TRBV7-3 and TRBJ2-3; TRBD2 agrees at 7 bases. Germline CDR1 reads SGHTA; CDR2 reads FQGTGA. This CDR3 region has 14 residues. After removal of 5 bases from V and 6 bases from J, the junction contained 8 bases not matched to a gene. The CDR3 DNA is TGTGCCAGCAGCCCAGCGGGGCCCTCGGATACGCAGTATTTT. This translates into CASSPAGPSDTQYF.

The CDR3 protein is CASSPELAASYEQYF. CDR3 DNA sequence: TGTGCCAGCAGCCCCGAACTGGCGGCCTCCTACGAGCAGTACTTC. V and J are TRBV4-2 and TRBJ2-7; D remains unclear. The CDR3 is 15 residues long. Per germline, CDR1 LGHNA and CDR2 YNFKEQ. V lost 4 bases to trimming and J lost 0 bases, with 13 bases between them.

V gene TRBV15 combines with J gene TRBJ2-1; D is possibly TRBD2 (6 bases). V lost 1 base to trimming and J lost 0 bases, with 7 bases between them. The CDR3 runs to 15 residues. Germline assignment: CDR1 LNHNV and CDR2 YYDKDF (reference sequence). The CDR3 nucleotides read TGTGCCACCAGCAGAGCCGGGAGCTCCTACAATGAGCAGTTCTTC. This encodes CATSRAGSSYNEQFF. Based on the CDR3 plus reference TRBV15 and TRBJ2-1, the full variable domain is DAMVIQNPRYQVTQFGKPVTLSCSQTLNHNVMYWYQQKSSQAPKLLFHYYDKDFNNEADTPDNFQSRRPNTSFCFLDIRSPGLGDTAMYLCATSRAGSSYNEQFFGPGTRLTVL.

In this sample, this clone turned up a few times. The chain combines TRBV27 with TRBJ2-7; 10 bases agree with TRBD1. CDR3 size: 14 residues. V trimming: 5 bases; J trimming: 7 bases; junction bases outside the gene matches: 8. Germline CDR1 is MNHEY and CDR2 is SMNVEV (reference sequence). As DNA, the CDR3 is TGTGCCAGCAGTAGACGGGACAGGGGAAATGAGCAGTACTTC. Translated, it gives CASSRRDRGNEQYF.

DNA for the CDR3: TGTGCCAGCAGCGGAACTAGCGACACCGGGGAGCTGTTTTTT. Translated, it gives CASSGTSDTGELFF. The V call is TRBV5-4, the J call TRBJ2-2; 7 bases are a match to TRBD2. V lost 4 bases, J lost 3 bases, and 3 bases stayed unmatched. This CDR3 is 14 amino acids long. CDR1 and CDR2 (germline): SGHNT, YYREEE (reference sequence).

The V gene is TRBV28, the J gene TRBJ2-3; a weak D match, TRBD2 (7 bases). Germline values: CDR1 MDHEN, CDR2 SYDVKM. The ends were cut back, 4 bases at V and 6 bases at J, with 17 bases in the middle. The CDR3 runs 15 residues. The CDR3 sequence: CASSSWEGVGDTQYF. DNA for the CDR3: TGTGCCAGCAGTTCTTGGGAGGGGGTCGGGGATACGCAGTATTTT.

The rearrangement joins TRBV19 to TRBJ2-1, with D maybe TRBD2 (5 bases). V lost 6 bases to trimming and J lost 9 bases, with 15 bases between them. In germline, CDR1 is LNHDA, CDR2 SQIVND (reference sequence). CDR3 length: 13 residues. The CDR3 region is CASRRGGATEQFF. CDR3 nucleotide sequence: TGTGCCAGTAGGCGAGGAGGAGCGACTGAGCAGTTCTTC.